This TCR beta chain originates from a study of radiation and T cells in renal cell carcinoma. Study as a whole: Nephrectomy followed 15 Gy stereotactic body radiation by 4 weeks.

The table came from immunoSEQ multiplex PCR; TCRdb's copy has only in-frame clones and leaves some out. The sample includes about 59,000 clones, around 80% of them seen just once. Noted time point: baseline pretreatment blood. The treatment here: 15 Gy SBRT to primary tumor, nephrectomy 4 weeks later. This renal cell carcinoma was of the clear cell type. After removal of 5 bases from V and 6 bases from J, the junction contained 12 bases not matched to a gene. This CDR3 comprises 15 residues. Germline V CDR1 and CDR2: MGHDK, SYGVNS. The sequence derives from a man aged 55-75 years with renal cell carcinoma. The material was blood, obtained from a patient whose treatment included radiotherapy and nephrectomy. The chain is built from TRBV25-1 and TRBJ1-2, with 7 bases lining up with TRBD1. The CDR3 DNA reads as TGTGCCAGCAGTCGACGGGTAGAAGGGGGCGATGGCTACACCTTC. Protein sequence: CASSRRVEGGDGYTF.